A single sample is the source of the 13 T cell receptor beta chains below, sequenced in a study of blood T cells in healthy people across ages. A second PCR of roughly 7 to 11 cycles used a sample-barcoded 5' primer and a J-beta primer mix. TCRdb reanalysed the 5' RACE reads using MiXCR and keeps one entry per CDR3 protein. The table includes around 870,000 distinct CDR3 sequences, under 30% detected once. Sample: blood. These receptors were collected from a woman aged 80 or over in good health.

Notes on this clonotype: An end of the junction differs from the germline gene, which may be a read error. This sequence joins TRBV5-6 and TRBJ2-7; D gene uncertain. This CDR3 is built from 14 residues. CDR1 SGHDT and CDR2 YYEEEE come from the germline V gene. CDR3 sequence: CAGSDTPHSYEQYF. CDR3 coding DNA: TGTGCCGGCAGCGATACCCCCCACAGTTACGAGCAGTACTTC.

This clonotype was seen a handful of times. The rearrangement links TRBV20-1 to TRBJ1-4; tentatively, D is TRBD1 (5 bases). V shed 6 bases and J shed 1 base, with 12 bases lying between them. This CDR3 comprises 14 residues. Germline V gene sequence: CDR1 DFQATT, CDR2 SNEGSKA (reference sequence). CDR3 protein: CSANRDLTNEKLFF. CDR3 sequence (DNA): TGCAGTGCCAACCGGGACCTAACTAATGAAAAACTGTTTTTT.

Comment on this clonotype: This may stem from a read error, because a much larger clone lies one nucleotide away. The CDR3 DNA reads as TGCGGTGCTCTTACAGGGTTAGGAGCATACAATGAGCAGTTCTTC. Protein: CGALTGLGAYNEQFF. The rearrangement links TRBV20-1 to TRBJ2-1, with a tentative D call TRBD1 (6 bases). Germline CDR1 DFQATT, CDR2 SNEGSKA (reference sequence). This CDR3 region has 15 residues.

This clonotype was seen repeatedly, ten times or more. The chain links TRBV6-6 to TRBJ1-4; D is uncertain. Germline V CDR1 and CDR2: MNHNY, SVGAGI (reference sequence). The CDR3 extends over 12 amino acids. Trimming left V 4 bases short and J 4 bases short, with 4 bases between. CDR3 nucleotide sequence: TGTGCCAGCAGTTCGATTAATGAAAAACTGTTTTTT. Translating gives CASSSINEKLFF.

A remark on this clonotype: A much bigger clone sits one base away, suggesting this may be a read error. The CDR3 is CAIRESLKGYEQYF. The CDR3 coding sequence is TGTGCCATCAGGGAGTCGTTAAAGGGGTACGAGCAGTACTTC. The chain uses TRBV10-3 and TRBJ2-7; perhaps TRBD1 as D (5 bases). The CDR3 has 14 residues. Germline V gene data show CDR1 as ENHRY and CDR2 as SYGVKD.

Concerning this clonotype itself: With a much larger clone just one base away, this may be a read error. This chain links TRBV7-2 with TRBJ2-1; 9 bases line up with TRBD2. Trimming cost V 5 bases and J 4 bases; bases outside gene matches: 6. The CDR3 spans 15 residues. The germline V gene encodes CDR1 SGHTA and CDR2 FQGNSA. The CDR3 region is CASSKGGGGYNEQFF. The CDR3 DNA follows: TGTGCCAGCAGCAAAGGCGGGGGGGGGTACAATGAGCAGTTCTTC.

Only a few counts were recorded for this clonotype. The gene calls are TRBV24-1 and TRBJ2-3; 12 bases are a match to TRBD2. The CDR3 extends over 16 amino acids. The germline V gene has CDR1 KGHDR and CDR2 SFDVKD. Germline trimming cut 4 bases from V and 4 bases from J; bases unmatched to any gene: 5. This chain's CDR3 is CATSDLLAGGSDTQYF. CDR3 nucleotides: TGTGCCACCAGTGACCTACTAGCGGGGGGTTCAGATACGCAGTATTTT.

This clonotype was recorded many times. The V and J genes are TRBV30 and TRBJ2-1, with 7 bases fitting TRBD1. Germline V lookup: CDR1 GTSNPN, CDR2 SVGIG (reference sequence). V lost 0 bases, J lost 7 bases, and 0 bases stayed unmatched. CDR3 length equals 12 residues. The CDR3 DNA follows: TGTGCCTGGAGTGTACAGGGGAATGAGCAGTTCTTC. Translation: CAWSVQGNEQFF.

This sequence joins TRBV6-2 or TRBV6-3 and TRBJ1-1, with D perhaps TRBD1 (5 bases). Per the germline V gene, CDR1 is MNHEY and CDR2 is SVGEGT. Deletions cut 2 bases from V and 8 bases from J, with 9 bases between. CDR3 size: 12 residues. CDR3 nucleotide sequence: TGTGCCAGCAGTTACGGGACCCGGGAAGCTTTCTTT. Its protein is CASSYGTREAFF.

This clonotype was seen at least ten times. The V call is TRBV20-1, the J call TRBJ2-1; 8 positions match TRBD2. V shed 1 base and J 8 bases; nucleotides not matched to a gene: 19. This CDR3 is built from 18 residues. CDR1 DFQATT and CDR2 SNEGSKA come from the germline V gene (reference sequence). In nucleotides, the CDR3 is TGCAGTGCTAGAGGGCTCGGCTATTTAGCGGGGTCTAGGTATGAGCAGTTCTTC. This translates into CSARGLGYLAGSRYEQFF.

This clonotype was recorded once. V is TRBV5-5 and J is TRBJ2-5; D is possibly TRBD2 (5 bases). The V gene lost 4 bases and the J gene lost 4 bases, with 11 bases spanning the gap. This CDR3 is 13 amino acids long. CDR1 and CDR2 from the germline V gene are SGHKS and YYEKEE (reference sequence). The CDR3 loop reads CASSRGIRETQYF. CDR3 DNA: TGTGCCAGCAGCCGAGGGATAAGAGAGACCCAGTACTTC.

The chain links TRBV6-1 to TRBJ2-5; 14 bases line up with TRBD2. V shed 6 bases, J shed 5 bases, and the junction held 14 bases outside the gene matches. This CDR3 has 18 residues. Germline CDR1 MNHNS, CDR2 SASEGT. DNA of the CDR3: TGTGCCAGCAGCCCAGGGACTAGCGGGGGCCCCGGGGAGGAGACCCAGTACTTC. Amino acids: CASSPGTSGGPGEETQYF.

On this clonotype itself: This may be a read error: a much more frequent sequence differs by one nucleotide. This chain joins TRBV7-2 and TRBJ2-1; 11 bases align to TRBD2. Germline V gene lookup returns CDR1 SGHTA and CDR2 FQGNSA. This CDR3 is built from 15 residues. CDR3 DNA sequence: TGTGCCTGCAGCTTAGGGGTAGCGGGGGGGCCAGAGCAGTTCTTC. Protein sequence: CACSLGVAGGPEQFF.